This paragraph covers one TCR beta chain sequence. This clone was found many times. The antigen this receptor binds is unknown. No base quality information exists; no much larger clone differs at one position. TCR CDR3 regions were amplified from genomic DNA by multiplex PCR using the deep immunoSEQ assay. Genomic DNA extracted from each cell subset was distributed evenly over all wells of several immunoSEQ 96-well plates, and each plate served as one replicate. For sorted subsets, each replicate PCR was loaded with 200 to 250 ng genomic DNA, equivalent to some 31,000 T cell genomes. Purified libraries were quantified with a Qubit 3.0 fluorometer, sized on a Bioanalyzer 2100, and re-quantified with the KAPA Library Quantification kit. Every immunoSEQ 96-well plate was sequenced on a separate single-read 150-cycle Illumina NextSeq 550 flow cell. The authors' pipeline ran thus. Because the immunoSEQ output included only junctional sequences and no quality scores, the filtering could not be the same as the filtering used for full-length reads. Sequences were annotated with PyIR, a Python wrapper for IgBLAST v1.9, using IMGT germline references to assign V/J genes and CDR3. Reads were removed for weak V/J assignments (E-value above 1e-6), missing CDR3, stop codons, out-of-frame junctions, or ambiguous translated residues. V3J clonotypes were defined as sequences sharing the same inferred V gene, J gene, and CDR3 amino acid sequence. Percentage overlap between repertoires was calculated by dividing the number of shared unique clonotypes by the size of the smaller repertoire. Richness of each repertoire was evaluated using RTK rarefaction, the Chao1 estimator, and Recon v2.1 estimates of unobserved clonotypes. For all TCRbeta clonotypes obtained by the gDNA method from several donors, generation probabilities were computed with OLGA. Imported from immuneACCESS, the table was reduced by TCRdb to in-frame sequences with V and J called. These copies leave out some clones; in studies compared against another copy, an unresolved V gene accounts for under half, and the cause of the remainder is not known. The V and J calls and clone size are taken from that table; D and trimming were inferred from the DNA. Present in this sample are over a million clones, approximately 80% of which were seen just once. Under 0.6% of the sample is held by the ten biggest clonotypes.

The data stem from a study of shared clonotypes between healthy human individuals (TCRdb year 2020). Study-level background: Two women and a few men aged 18 to 49 years were included in the cohort. For each donor, three plates each were used for CD4 naive and CD4 memory, two plates were used for CD8 naive, and one plate was used for CD8 memory. To estimate repertoire size and how much clonotype sharing occurs between individuals, the study deeply sequenced the blood TCR repertoires of about five healthy adults. Different laboratories and diverse techniques were used to prepare libraries and sequence TCR repertoires, to increase sequencing depth and limit assay-specific biases. Each donor's leukapheresis produced roughly between about 0.8 and 8.9 billion PBMCs. Study-wide conclusions, independent of this receptor: Compared with non-shared clonotypes, clonotypes shared by all four sorted-subset donors had higher generation probabilities. Sampling was restricted to blood, and TCR repertoires in tissues likely differ from the TCR repertoires found in blood. Roughly 5.2% of naive CD4, more than 3% of naive CD8, approximately 2.2% of memory CD4, and about 0.4% of memory CD8 clonotypes were shared across several donors. Pairwise subsampling indicated that sequencing depth was expected to affect the degree of clonotype sharing among donors. Because the study included a small number of donors, the genetic and exposure-history diversity represented was limited. Larger estimated clonotype richness was generally found for naive subsets than for memory subsets. Even with the large sequencing depth, rarefaction of the sorted-subset datasets indicated that sequencing was incomplete.

Donors were healthy HIV-negative adults with no recently reported acute infections or vaccinations. Only Caucasian adults living in Nashville, Tennessee, USA were represented among the donors. Magnetic negative selection was used to enrich CD4+ T cells, after which naive cells were positively selected on CD45RA and the negative fraction became the memory subset. Blood was obtained by leukapheresis, after which PBMCs were separated by Ficoll-Histopaque density gradient centrifugation and cryopreserved in liquid nitrogen vapor phase. Analytical flow cytometry was used to check the purity and quantity of each magnetically sorted T cell population. Genomic DNA was isolated from each sorted fraction and quantified by UV absorbance on a Nanodrop 2000c. V loses 0 bases, J loses 10 bases, and the germline ends lie 8 bases apart. The CDR3 has 12 amino acids, counting the end cysteine and phenylalanine. The sequence is cut down to CDR3 DNA, 36 bases in frame from base 1. The germline V gene yields SGDLS for CDR1 and YYNGEE for CDR2.

The chain is made from TRBV9 and TRBJ2-1, with the D gene call left open. This receptor was obtained from a man in his late teens or twenties in good health. Some clones in this sample may be carry-over from other donors' samples. The material sequenced was memory CD4+ T cells from PBMCs. The cell subset or site tag for this specimen amounts to: CD45RA-negative fraction. The DNA sequence is TGTGCCAGCAGCGTAGGGAGTTTCGAGCAGTTCTTC. It codes for CASSVGSFEQFF.